Listed here are 21 T cell receptor beta chains from one sample, sequenced in a study of CD8+ T cells in alopecia areata. TCR sequencing used cDNA made by reverse transcription of extracted RNA. Libraries were prepared by immunoSEQ multiplex PCR; TCRdb keeps only in-frame clonotypes and omits some of them. Among 130,000 or so clones listed, 61% were seen once. Specified treatment: oral pan-JAK inhibitor, 5-10 mg twice daily. Sample: CD4+ T cells sorted from blood, taken at week 4, from a patient treated with tofacitinib. These receptor sequences come from a human donor with alopecia areata.

This rearrangement joins TRBV7-2 to TRBJ1-5; no clear D. Germline lookup yields CDR1 SGHTA and CDR2 FQGNSA. The CDR3 loop spans 15 amino acids. Trimming left V 5 bases short and J 3 bases short, with 14 bases between. CDR3 amino acids: CASSAGPGSNQPQHF. DNA of the CDR3: TGTGCCAGCAGCGCCGGGCCGGGGTCCAATCAGCCCCAGCATTTT.

The count of this clone is one. V is TRBV29-1 and J is TRBJ2-5; D remains ambiguous. CDR1 and CDR2 from the germline V gene are SQVTM and ANQGSEA. The V end was cut by 4 bases, the J end by 7 bases, with 13 bases between. The CDR3 sequence is 12 residues long. In nucleotides, the CDR3 is TGCAGCGTTGCACAGTACTCGGGGACCCAGTACTTC. Its translation: CSVAQYSGTQYF.

The chain uses TRBV19 and TRBJ1-1; 7 bases are a match to TRBD1. From germline, CDR1 is LNHDA and CDR2 SQIVND (reference sequence). The CDR3 covers 17 residues. The V gene end was trimmed by 7 bases and the J gene end by 4 bases; junction bases not matched to a gene: 18. The CDR3: CASTPPRGRHEVTEAFF. As DNA, the CDR3 is TGTGCCAGTACCCCGCCGAGGGGGCGGCATGAGGTCACTGAAGCTTTCTTT.

The J gene is TRBJ2-3, the V gene TRBV7-9; D is perhaps TRBD2 (6 bases). Germline CDR1 is SEHNR and CDR2 is FQNEAQ (reference sequence). CDR3 length: 15 residues. V lost 2 bases, J lost 2 bases, and 11 bases lay in between. The CDR3 bases are TGTGCCAGCAGCTTAAACGCGGGGCTCACAGATACGCAGTATTTT. As protein: CASSLNAGLTDTQYF. The complete variable domain, with remaining parts taken from reference TRBV7-9 and TRBJ2-3, reads DTGVSQNPRHKITKRGQNVTFRCDPISEHNRLYWYRQTLGQGPEFLTYFQNEAQLEKSRLLSDRFSAERPKGSFSTLEIQRTEQGDSAMYLCASSLNAGLTDTQYFGPGTRLTVL.

The J gene is TRBJ2-2, the V gene TRBV5-1, with D possibly being TRBD1 (5 bases). This CDR3 is built from 13 residues. Germline V gives CDR1 SGHRS, CDR2 YFSETQ. Between the trimmed V and J ends, which lost 2 bases and 4 bases, there was a span of 6 bases. The chain's CDR3 is CASSLGATGELFF. The CDR3 DNA reads as TGCGCCAGCAGCTTAGGGGCCACCGGGGAGCTGTTTTTT.

The rearrangement links TRBV14 to TRBJ1-1, with D hard to call. The CDR3 runs to 15 residues. V was cut by 1 base and J by 3 bases, with 12 bases left in between. In germline, CDR1 is SGHDN, CDR2 FVKESK. In nucleotides, the CDR3 is TGTGCCAGCAGCCAAGCCCTGGGTTCCGACACTGAAGCTTTCTTT. Translating it yields CASSQALGSDTEAFF.

The chain couples TRBV7-2 to TRBJ2-4; 14 bases match TRBD2. V lost 4 bases, J lost 6 bases, and 5 bases stayed unmatched. The CDR3 extends over 16 amino acids. Germline-derived CDR1 and CDR2 are SGHTA and FQGNSA. CDR3 DNA: TGTGCCAGCAGCTCGACTAGCGGGGGGGCCGGAAACATTCAGTACTTC. It yields the protein CASSSTSGGAGNIQYF.

J is TRBJ2-7 and V is TRBV30, with D possibly being TRBD1 or TRBD2 (5 bases each). The CDR3 sequence is 14 residues long. Per the germline V gene, CDR1 is GTSNPN and CDR2 is SVGIG (reference sequence). V was trimmed by 0 bases and J by 2 bases, leaving 11 bases between them. The DNA of the CDR3 is TGTGCCTGGAGTGTTCGAGGGGCAACCTACGAGCAGTACTTC. Protein: CAWSVRGATYEQYF.

A remark on this clone: Germline and junction disagree at one end, which may indicate a read error. The chain links TRBV6-5 to TRBJ2-1; maybe TRBD1 (6 bases). Germline V CDR1 and CDR2: MNHEY, SVGAGI. The CDR3 totals 12 residues. The CDR3 DNA follows: TGTGCCAGCAGTAATCAGGGGTGGGGGTTGATCTTC. This gives the protein CASSNQGWGLIF.

This clone was seen once. V is TRBV6-5 and J is TRBJ2-5; perhaps TRBD2 as D (6 bases). V was cut by 6 bases and J by 2 bases, with 16 bases left in between. Germline V CDR1 and CDR2: MNHEY, SVGAGI. The CDR3 has 15 amino acids. The DNA of the CDR3 is TGTGCCAGCAGCCGCAGTCGGGGGTCACAAGAGACCCAGTACTTC. Its protein is CASSRSRGSQETQYF.

The rearrangement joins TRBV2 to TRBJ1-2, with D unclear. The V gene lost 2 bases and the J gene lost 8 bases, with 9 bases spanning the gap. This CDR3 region has 12 residues. The germline CDR1 and CDR2 sequences are SNHLY and FYNNEI. In DNA, the CDR3 is TGTGCCAGCAGTGAATCGGAGTGGGGCTACACCTTC. Translating gives CASSESEWGYTF.

The chain links TRBV5-1 to TRBJ2-3; D unclear. The CDR3 covers 14 residues. Germline CDR1 is SGHRS and CDR2 is YFSETQ. Trimming cost V 4 bases and J 1 base, with 10 bases left between them. The CDR3 bases are TGCGCCAGCAGCCCCGACATACGCACAGATACGCAGTATTTT. It encodes CASSPDIRTDTQYF. The variable domain in full, completed from reference TRBV5-1 and TRBJ2-3, reads KAGVTQTPRYLIKTRGQQVTLSCSPISGHRSVSWYQQTPGQGLQFLFEYFSETQRNKGNFPGRFSGRQFSNSRSEMNVSTLELGDSALYLCASSPDIRTDTQYFGPGTRLTVL.

The V call is TRBV7-2, the J call TRBJ2-7, with 7 bases lining up with TRBD2. There are 17 residues in the CDR3. Germline trimming cut 5 bases from V and 8 bases from J; bases unmatched to any gene: 21. The V gene's germline CDR1 is SGHTA and CDR2 FQGNSA. CDR3 protein: CASSHRLAGDRLRQQYF. Here the CDR3 DNA reads TGTGCCAGCAGCCACCGGCTGGCGGGGGACCGCCTAAGGCAGCAGTACTTC.

The rearrangement uses TRBV29-1 and TRBJ2-1, with a weak D call TRBD1 (5 bases). The CDR3 has 12 residues. V was clipped by 3 bases and J by 8 bases, with 11 bases between them. Germline V gives CDR1 SQVTM, CDR2 ANQGSEA. The DNA of the CDR3 is TGCAGCGTTGACTTCAGGGTGCATGAGCAGTTCTTC. Translating it yields CSVDFRVHEQFF.

The V call is TRBV7-9, the J call TRBJ2-7, with a possible D match to TRBD2 (6 bases). This CDR3 is 13 amino acids long. Germline loops: CDR1 SEHNR, CDR2 FQNEAQ (reference sequence). V was pared by 7 bases and J by 5 bases, with 15 bases between. The CDR3 loop reads CASNGGFSDEQYF. The CDR3 DNA reads as TGTGCCAGCAATGGGGGGTTTAGCGACGAGCAGTACTTC. The full variable domain, with the rest looked up from reference TRBV7-9 and TRBJ2-7, is DTGVSQNPRHKITKRGQNVTFRCDPISEHNRLYWYRQTLGQGPEFLTYFQNEAQLEKSRLLSDRFSAERPKGSFSTLEIQRTEQGDSAMYLCASNGGFSDEQYFGPGTRLTVT.

The CDR3 sequence: CAWRAGQSPAETQYF. The CDR3 nucleotides are TGTGCCTGGAGGGCAGGGCAAAGTCCGGCGGAGACCCAGTACTTC. The V and J genes are TRBV30 and TRBJ2-5; possibly TRBD1 for D (5 bases). The CDR3 covers 15 residues. Trimming cost V 3 bases and J 5 bases, with 19 bases left between them. From germline, CDR1 is GTSNPN and CDR2 SVGIG (reference sequence).

The chain employs TRBV30 and TRBJ2-7; D perhaps matches TRBD1 (6 bases). The V end lost 0 bases, the J end lost 1 base, and 16 bases lay between the germline ends. Germline V lookup: CDR1 GTSNPN, CDR2 SVGIG (reference sequence). CDR3 length: 16 residues. The CDR3: CAWSVRTAVSSYEQYF. DNA for the CDR3: TGTGCCTGGAGTGTAAGGACAGCGGTATCGTCCTACGAGCAGTACTTC.

The genes are TRBV4-3 and TRBJ2-7; TRBD2 agrees at 7 bases. CDR1 LGHNA and CDR2 YSLEER come from the germline V gene. Trimming took 5 bases from V and 3 from J; bases not matched to a gene: 19. The CDR3 runs to 18 residues. The CDR3 protein is CASSYTISTGTTIYEQYF. In nucleotides, the CDR3 is TGCGCCAGCAGCTACACAATTTCAACCGGGACTACCATCTACGAGCAGTACTTC.

Regarding this clone: Relative to the germline gene, one junction end is altered; a read error may explain this. The V call is TRBV9, the J call TRBJ2-1; the match to TRBD2 covers 9 bases. The CDR3 totals 15 residues. The germline V gene encodes CDR1 SGDLS and CDR2 YYNGEE. The chain's CDR3 is CVSSVGGRGGLEQFF. In DNA, the CDR3 is TGTGTCAGCAGCGTAGGAGGGCGGGGGGGCCTTGAGCAGTTCTTC.

The chain recombines TRBV21-1 with TRBJ2-1; the D call in the table, TRBD1, was not verified against the DNA. TRBV21-1 has pseudogene status. This CDR3 contains 15 residues. In DNA form, the CDR3 reads TGTGCCAGCTTTTCCGGGACAAGAGACTACAATGAGCAGTTCTTC. It encodes CASFSGTRDYNEQFF.

V and J are TRBV25-1 and TRBJ1-2; 8 bases match TRBD1. With 5 bases clipped from V and 5 bases from J, the junction kept 7 bases outside the gene matches. Germline-derived CDR1 and CDR2 are MGHDK and SYGVNS. CDR3 size: 14 residues. In DNA form, the CDR3 reads TGTGCCAGCAGTCAATTAGGACAGGGTTATGGCTACACCTTC. It codes for CASSQLGQGYGYTF.